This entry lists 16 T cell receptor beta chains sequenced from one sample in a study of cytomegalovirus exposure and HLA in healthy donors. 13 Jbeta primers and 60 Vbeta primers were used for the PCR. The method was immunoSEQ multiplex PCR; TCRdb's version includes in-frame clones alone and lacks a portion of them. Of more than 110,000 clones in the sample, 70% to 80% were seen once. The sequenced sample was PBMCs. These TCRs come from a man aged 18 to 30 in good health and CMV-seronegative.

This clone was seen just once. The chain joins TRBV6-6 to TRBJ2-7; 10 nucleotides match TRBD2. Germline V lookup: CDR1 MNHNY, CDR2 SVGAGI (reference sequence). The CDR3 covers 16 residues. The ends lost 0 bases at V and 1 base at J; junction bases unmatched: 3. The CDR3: CASSYSTSGESYEQYF. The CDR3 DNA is TGTGCCAGCAGTTACTCCACTAGCGGGGAATCCTACGAGCAGTACTTC.

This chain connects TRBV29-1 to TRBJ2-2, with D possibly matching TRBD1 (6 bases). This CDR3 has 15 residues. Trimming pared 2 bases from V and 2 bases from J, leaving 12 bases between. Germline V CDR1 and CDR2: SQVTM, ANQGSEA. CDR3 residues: CSVEPGDTNTGELFF. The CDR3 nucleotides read TGCAGCGTTGAACCCGGGGACACTAACACCGGGGAGCTGTTTTTT.

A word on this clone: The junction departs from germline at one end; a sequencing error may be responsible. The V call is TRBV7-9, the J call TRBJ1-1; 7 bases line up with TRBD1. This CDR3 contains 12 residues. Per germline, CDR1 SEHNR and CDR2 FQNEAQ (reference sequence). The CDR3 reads CSSSPGTDEAFF. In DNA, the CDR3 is TGTTCCAGCAGCCCCGGGACAGATGAAGCTTTCTTT.

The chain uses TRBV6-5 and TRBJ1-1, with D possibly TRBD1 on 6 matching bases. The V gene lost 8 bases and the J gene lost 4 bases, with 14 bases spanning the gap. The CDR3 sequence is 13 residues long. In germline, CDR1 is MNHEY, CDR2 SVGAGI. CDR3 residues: CASGQGQVTEAFF. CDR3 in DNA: TGTGCCAGCGGGCAGGGACAAGTCACTGAAGCTTTCTTT.

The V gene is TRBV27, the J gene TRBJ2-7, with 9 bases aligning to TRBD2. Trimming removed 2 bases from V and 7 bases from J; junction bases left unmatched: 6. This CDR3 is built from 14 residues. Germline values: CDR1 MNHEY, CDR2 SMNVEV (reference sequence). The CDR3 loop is CASSLMASGIEQYF. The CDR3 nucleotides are TGTGCCAGCAGTTTAATGGCTAGCGGGATTGAGCAGTACTTC.

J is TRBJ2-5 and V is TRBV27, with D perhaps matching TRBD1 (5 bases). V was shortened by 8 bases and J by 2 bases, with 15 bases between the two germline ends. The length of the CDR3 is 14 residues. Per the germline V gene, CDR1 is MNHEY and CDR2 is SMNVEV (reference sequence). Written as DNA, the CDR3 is TGTGCCAGCGGTGTCGCAGGGTTACAAGAGACCCAGTACTTC. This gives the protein CASGVAGLQETQYF.

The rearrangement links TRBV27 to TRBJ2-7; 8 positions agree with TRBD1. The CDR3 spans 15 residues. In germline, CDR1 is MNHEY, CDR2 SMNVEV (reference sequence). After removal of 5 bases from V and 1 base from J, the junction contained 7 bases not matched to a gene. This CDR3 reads CASSILDRVSYEQYF. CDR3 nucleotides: TGTGCCAGCAGTATCTTGGACAGGGTTTCCTACGAGCAGTACTTC.

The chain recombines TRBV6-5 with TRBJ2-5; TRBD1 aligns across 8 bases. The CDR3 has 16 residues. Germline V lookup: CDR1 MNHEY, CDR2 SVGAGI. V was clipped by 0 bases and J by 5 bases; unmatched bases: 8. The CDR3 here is CASSYSRAGGTETQYF. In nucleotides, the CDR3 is TGTGCCAGCAGTTACTCGAGGGCAGGGGGCACGGAGACCCAGTACTTC.

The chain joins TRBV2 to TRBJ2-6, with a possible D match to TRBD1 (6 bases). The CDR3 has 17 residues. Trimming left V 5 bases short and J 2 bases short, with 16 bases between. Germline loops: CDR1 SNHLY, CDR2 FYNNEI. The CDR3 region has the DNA TGTGCCAGCAGTAGTCAGGGGAGTAGAACTGGGGCCAACGTCCTGACTTTC. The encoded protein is CASSSQGSRTGANVLTF.

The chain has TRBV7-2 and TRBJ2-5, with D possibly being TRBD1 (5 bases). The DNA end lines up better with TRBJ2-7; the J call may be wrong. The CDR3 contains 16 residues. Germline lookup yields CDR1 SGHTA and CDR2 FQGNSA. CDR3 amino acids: CASSLVAGAGSYEQYF. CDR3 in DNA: TGTGCCAGCAGCTTAGTTGCTGGGGCAGGTTCCTACGAGCAGTACTTC.

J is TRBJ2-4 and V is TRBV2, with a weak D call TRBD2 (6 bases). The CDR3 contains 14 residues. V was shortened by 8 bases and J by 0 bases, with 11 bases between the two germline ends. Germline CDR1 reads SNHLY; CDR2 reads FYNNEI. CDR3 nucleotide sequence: TGTGCCAGCGTCGGGCGGGAAGCCAAAAACATTCAGTACTTC. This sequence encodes CASVGREAKNIQYF.

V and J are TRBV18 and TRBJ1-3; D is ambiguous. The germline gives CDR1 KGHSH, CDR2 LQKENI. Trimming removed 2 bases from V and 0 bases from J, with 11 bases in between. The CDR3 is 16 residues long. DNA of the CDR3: TGTGCCAGCTCACCAGGGGAGTTTAACTCTGGAAACACCATATATTTT. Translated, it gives CASSPGEFNSGNTIYF. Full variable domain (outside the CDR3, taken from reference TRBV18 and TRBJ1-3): NAGVMQNPRHLVRRRGQEARLRCSPMKGHSHVYWYRQLPEEGLKFMVYLQKENIIDESGMPKERFSAEFPKEGPSILRIQQVVRGDSAAYFCASSPGEFNSGNTIYFGEGSWLTVV.

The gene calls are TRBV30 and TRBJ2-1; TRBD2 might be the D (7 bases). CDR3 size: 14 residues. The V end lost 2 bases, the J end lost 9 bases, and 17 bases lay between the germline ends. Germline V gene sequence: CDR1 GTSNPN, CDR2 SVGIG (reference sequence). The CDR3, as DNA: TGTGCCTGGAGTTGGGGGGGCTCAAGGGGTGAGCAGTTCTTC. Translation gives CAWSWGGSRGEQFF.

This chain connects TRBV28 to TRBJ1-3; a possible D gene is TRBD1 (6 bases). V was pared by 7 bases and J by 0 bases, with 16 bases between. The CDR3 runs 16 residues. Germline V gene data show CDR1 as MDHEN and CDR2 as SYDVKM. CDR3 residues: CASNQGGAGSGNTIYF. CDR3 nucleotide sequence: TGTGCCAGCAACCAAGGGGGTGCCGGCTCTGGAAACACCATATATTTT.

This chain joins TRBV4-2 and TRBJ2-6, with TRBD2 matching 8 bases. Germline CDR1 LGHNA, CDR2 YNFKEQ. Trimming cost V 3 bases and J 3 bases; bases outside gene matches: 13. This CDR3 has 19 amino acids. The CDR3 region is CASSHERSGGPGGANVLTF. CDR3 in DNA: TGTGCCAGCAGCCATGAGAGGTCGGGGGGGCCGGGTGGGGCCAACGTCCTGACTTTC.

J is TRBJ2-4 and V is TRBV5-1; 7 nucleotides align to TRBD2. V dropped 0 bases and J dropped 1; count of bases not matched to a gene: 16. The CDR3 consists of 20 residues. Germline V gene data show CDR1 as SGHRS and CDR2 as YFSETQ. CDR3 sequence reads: CASSLVQGVGGTYAKNIQYF. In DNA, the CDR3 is TGCGCCAGCAGCTTGGTTCAAGGGGTCGGGGGGACTTATGCCAAAAACATTCAGTACTTC.